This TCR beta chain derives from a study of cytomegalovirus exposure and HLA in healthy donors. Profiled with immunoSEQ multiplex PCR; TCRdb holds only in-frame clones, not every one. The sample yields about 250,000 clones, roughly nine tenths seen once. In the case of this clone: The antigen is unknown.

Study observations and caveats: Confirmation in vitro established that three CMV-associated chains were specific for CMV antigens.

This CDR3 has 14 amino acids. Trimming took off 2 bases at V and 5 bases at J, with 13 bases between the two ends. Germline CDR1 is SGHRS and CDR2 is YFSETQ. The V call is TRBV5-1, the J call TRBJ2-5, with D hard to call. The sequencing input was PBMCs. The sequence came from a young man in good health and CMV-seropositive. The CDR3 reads CASSFSGVRETQYF. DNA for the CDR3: TGCGCCAGCAGCTTCTCTGGAGTGCGCGAGACCCAGTACTTC.